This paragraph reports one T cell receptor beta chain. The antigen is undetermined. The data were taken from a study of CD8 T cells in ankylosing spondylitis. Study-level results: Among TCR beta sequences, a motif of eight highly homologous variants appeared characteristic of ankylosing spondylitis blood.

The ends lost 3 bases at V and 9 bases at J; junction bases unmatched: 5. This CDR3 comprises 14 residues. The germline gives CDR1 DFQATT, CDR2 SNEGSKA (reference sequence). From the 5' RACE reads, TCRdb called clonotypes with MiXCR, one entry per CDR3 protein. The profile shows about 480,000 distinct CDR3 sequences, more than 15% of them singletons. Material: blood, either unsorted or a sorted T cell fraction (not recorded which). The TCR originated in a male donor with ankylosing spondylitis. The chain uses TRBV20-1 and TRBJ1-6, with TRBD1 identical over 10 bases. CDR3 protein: CSARGDRGISPLHF. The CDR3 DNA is TGCAGTGCTAGGGGGGACAGGGGAATTTCACCCCTCCACTTT.